This T cell receptor (beta chain) was observed in a study of metastatic and nonmetastatic thyroid tumors. The authors' processing: The study took CDR3 differences across clinicopathological groups and made a distant-metastasis classifier for papillary thyroid cancer from them. TCRdb recomputed clones from the PCR reads via MiXCR. These V and J calls originate from TCRdb's pipeline instead of the authors' own analysis. The sample records more than 12,000 clones, around 25% being singletons. Treatment of any kind had been given to no patient before thyroid surgery. The TCR was taken from a female donor with papillary thyroid cancer or a benign thyroid nodule (not recorded which). Some clones in this sample may be carry-over from other donors' samples. Material: tumor tissue.

As DNA, the CDR3 is TGTGCCTGGAGTGTTCTAGGGTTCGTAGACGAGCAGTACTTC. Translated: CAWSVLGFVDEQYF. The rearrangement links TRBV30 to TRBJ2-7, with D uncertain. Trimming cost V 0 bases and J 5 bases, with 14 bases left between them. Germline values: CDR1 GTSNPN, CDR2 SVGIG (reference sequence). This CDR3 region has 14 residues.